This T cell receptor beta chain was sequenced in a study of shared clonotypes between healthy human individuals. About the study: Every donor yielded three CD4 naive, three CD4 memory, two CD8 naive and one CD8 memory plate. Points from the study as a whole: Sharing of clonotypes among donors was expected to vary with sequencing depth. Clonotypes shared by all four donors outscored non-shared clonotypes in generation probability. Larger richness was generally estimated for naive than memory subsets.

The repertoire was sequenced with immunoSEQ multiplex PCR; TCRdb's copy has only in-frame clones and lacks some. The sample records under 850,000 clones, 90% to 95% being singletons. Naive-designated CD8 cells lacked CD45RO, were positively enriched for CCR7, and omitted terminally differentiated effector memory CD45RA+ cells. Trimming pared 6 bases from V and 10 bases from J, leaving 22 bases between. Per the germline V gene, CDR1 is SEHNR and CDR2 is FQNEAQ (reference sequence). There are 15 residues in the CDR3. About this clone: Antigen specificity is unknown.

This rearrangement joins TRBV7-9 to TRBJ2-1; the D is unclear. The sequenced sample consisted of naive CD8+ T cells sorted from blood. This sequence was found in a man in his thirties or forties in good health. For the CDR3, the DNA is TGTGCCAGCAGAGACTCCGGAATTGACCGTTTAGAGCAGTTCTTC. It is translated as CASRDSGIDRLEQFF. The complete variable domain, with remaining parts taken from reference TRBV7-9 and TRBJ2-1, reads DTGVSQNPRHKITKRGQNVTFRCDPISEHNRLYWYRQTLGQGPEFLTYFQNEAQLEKSRLLSDRFSAERPKGSFSTLEIQRTEQGDSAMYLCASRDSGIDRLEQFFGPGTRLTVL.